Described below is a single T cell receptor (beta chain) sequence and its context. This clone came up a few times. Its antigen is still unknown. The record has no base qualities; no much larger clone is one base away. The immunoSEQ Assay was used to sequence TCR beta CDR3 regions from DNA. Turning to the authors' computational methods: T cell density was computed as TCR beta template counts normalized to usable DNA estimated by amplifying housekeeping genes. Richness was estimated with the preseqR package, extrapolating to 400,000 templates for PBMC samples and 120,000 templates for tissue samples. Clonality was calculated as one minus Pielou's evenness. Tissue-enriched TCRs were identified through differential abundance testing performed on productive amino-acid clonotypes, with a minimum total count of 5 and an alpha of 0.1. The Jaccard Index and the Morisita Overlap Index were used to measure how much the repertoires overlapped between compartments. GLIPH grouped TCR beta CDR3s together with public tetramer-defined viral CDR3s, and a viral motif had to include at least three viral sequences and show V-gene enrichment. TCRdb limited this immuneACCESS table to in-frame rearrangements with V and J called. A share of clones is missing; checked studies link under half to unresolved V genes, and the rest is unexplained. V, J and clone size are taken as reported in that table, and D and trimming were inferred from the DNA itself. This sample gives about 1,400 clones in total; about 28% of them show up just once. Together, the top ten hold 7.5% to 10% of the sample.

At diagnosis, tumor, uninvolved tumor-adjacent lung and peripheral blood were collected and then preserved as a mix of FFPE and fresh-frozen material. These data are taken from a study of T cells in localized non-small cell lung cancer (dated by TCRdb to the early 2020s). About the study as a whole: Comparing tumors with uninvolved tumor-adjacent lungs, the study looked at the T cell repertoires of fewer than 250 patients with early-stage NSCLC. The cohort consisted of approximately 240 treatment-naive NSCLC patients whose localized lung tumors had been resected. A mean age of around 66 years was recorded for the NSCLC patients, of whom 120 to 150 were male and more than 85 were female.

The full study reports these points: Uninvolved tumor-adjacent lung showed the highest T cell clonality, higher than tumor, which suggests more focused antigenic responses in the uninvolved tumor-adjacent lung. Since the design was exploratory, TCR variables were selected using unadjusted p-values with no false-discovery rate correction. Multi-region tumor sequencing was not performed, so intratumor heterogeneity could not be excluded. A median of roughly 60 of the top 100 tumor clones were detected in paired uninvolved adjacent lung, and 28 of these tumor clones were also found among the top 100 clones of the paired uninvolved adjacent lung. Higher T cell density in blood was associated with longer overall survival, whereas higher clonality in adjacent lung was associated with shorter survival.

The sequence was obtained from a man aged 40-75 years with stage II lung adenocarcinoma. The specimen was lung tumor tissue, collected before any cancer treatment.

For the CDR3, the sequence is CASRGAWDSKNGYTF. The bases are TGTGCCAGCAGGGGGGCCTGGGACAGCAAAAATGGCTACACCTTC. The sequence joins TRBV9 to TRBJ1-2, with 7 bases aligning to TRBD1. V lost 5 bases and J lost 6 bases, and the count of bases not matched to a germline gene is 13. Taken from cysteine to phenylalanine, the CDR3 has 15 residues. Only the CDR3 portion is preserved as DNA: 45 bases, with reading frame beginning at the first base. In the germline V gene, CDR1 corresponds to SGDLS and CDR2 to YYNGEE.